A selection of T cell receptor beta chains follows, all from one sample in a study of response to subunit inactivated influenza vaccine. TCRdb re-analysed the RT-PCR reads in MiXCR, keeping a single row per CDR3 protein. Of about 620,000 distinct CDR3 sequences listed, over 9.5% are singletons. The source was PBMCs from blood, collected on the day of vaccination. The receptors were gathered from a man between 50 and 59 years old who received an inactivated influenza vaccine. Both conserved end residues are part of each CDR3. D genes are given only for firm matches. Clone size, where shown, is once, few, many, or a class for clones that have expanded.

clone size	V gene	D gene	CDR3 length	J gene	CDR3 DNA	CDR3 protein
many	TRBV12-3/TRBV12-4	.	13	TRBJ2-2	TGTGCCAGCAGCCTTAGCTTTGGCGGGGAGCTGTTTTTT	CASSLSFGGELFF
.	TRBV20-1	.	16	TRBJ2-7	TGCAGTGCTAGTCCATTAGGAACAGGATCATACTACGAGCAGTACTTC	CSASPLGTGSYYEQYF
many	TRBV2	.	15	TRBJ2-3	TGTGCCAGCAGCCAGGGAGCACCGAGCACAGATACGCAGTATTTT	CASSQGAPSTDTQYF
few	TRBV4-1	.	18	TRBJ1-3	TGCGCCAGCAGCCAAGATGCTTTAAAAGGGAAACTAGGAAACACCATATATTTT	CASSQDALKGKLGNTIYF
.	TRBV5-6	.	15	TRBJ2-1	TGTGCCAGCAGCTTGGATTTGCAGTCTGGCAATGAGCAGTTCTTC	CASSLDLQSGNEQFF
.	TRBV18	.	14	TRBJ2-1	TGCGGTTCACAAGGGGAAGGCTTCTACAATGAGCAGTTCTTC	CGSQGEGFYNEQFF
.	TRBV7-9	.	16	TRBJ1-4	TGTGCCAGCAGCTTAGCGTCGGCAGTAGGGTATGAAAAACTGTTTTTT	CASSLASAVGYEKLFF
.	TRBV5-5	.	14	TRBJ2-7	TGTGCCAGCAGCACCGGGCTCCTCTCCTACGAGCAGTACTTC	CASSTGLLSYEQYF
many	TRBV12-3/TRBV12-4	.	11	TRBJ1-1	TGTGCCAGCAGTCGAGGGAGTGAAGCTTTCTTT	CASSRGSEAFF
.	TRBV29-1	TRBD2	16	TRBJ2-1	TGCAGCGTTGCCCCCATGAGCGGGAGCTCCTACAATGAGCAGTTCTTC	CSVAPMSGSSYNEQFF
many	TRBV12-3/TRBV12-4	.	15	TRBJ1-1	TGTGCCAGCAGGCCCTGGCTGGGGGGAGGGGCTGAAGCTTTCTTT	CASRPWLGGGAEAFF
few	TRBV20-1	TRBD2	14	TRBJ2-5	TGCAGTGCCCATGGACTAGCGGTTCAAGAGACCCAGTACTTC	CSAHGLAVQETQYF
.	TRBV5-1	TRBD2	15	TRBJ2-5	TGCGCCAGCGGCGATGCTGGACTAGCCGGCGAGACCCAGTACTTC	CASGDAGLAGETQYF
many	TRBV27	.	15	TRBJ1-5	TGTGCCAGCCGCGGATACGGAAATAGCAATCAGCCCCAGCATTTT	CASRGYGNSNQPQHF
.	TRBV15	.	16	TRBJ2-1	TGTGCCACCAGCAGAGGTATAAGCGGCCCCTACAATGAGCAGTTCTTC	CATSRGISGPYNEQFF
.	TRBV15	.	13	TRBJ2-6	TGTGCCACGAGGGGCTCTGGGGCCAACGTCCTGACTTTC	CATRGSGANVLTF
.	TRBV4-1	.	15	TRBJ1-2	TGCGCCAGCAGCCAGTACCATAGAACTAACTATGGCTACACCTTC	CASSQYHRTNYGYTF
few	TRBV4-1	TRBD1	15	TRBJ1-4	TGCGCCAGCAGGCGTTCAGGGGGCGCCGGGGAAAAACTGTTTTTT	CASRRSGGAGEKLFF
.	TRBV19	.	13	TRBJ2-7	TGTGCCACCAAGAAGCTGGGGTCCTACGAGCAGTACTTC	CATKKLGSYEQYF
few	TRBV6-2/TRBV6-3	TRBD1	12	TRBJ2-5	TGTGCCAGCAGCGGACAGGTCGTCACCCAGTACTTC	CASSGQVVTQYF
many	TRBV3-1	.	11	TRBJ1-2	TGTGCCAGCAGCCATGGGAGAGGCTACACCTTC	CASSHGRGYTF
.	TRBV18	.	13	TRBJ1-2	TGTGCCAGCTCTGGGAGTAGATCGGATGGCTACACCTTC	CASSGSRSDGYTF
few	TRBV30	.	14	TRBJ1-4	TGTGCCTGGAGTGCGCGGGGGAGGCACGAAAAACTGTTTTTT	CAWSARGRHEKLFF
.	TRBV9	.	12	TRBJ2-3	TGTGCCAGCGGGGGGACAGCTCAAACGCAGTATTTT	CASGGTAQTQYF
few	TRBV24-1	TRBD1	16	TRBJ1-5	TGTGCCACCAGTGATGCAGCCACAGGGGTTTCTCAGCCCCAGCATTTT	CATSDAATGVSQPQHF
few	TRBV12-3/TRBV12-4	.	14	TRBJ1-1	TGTGCCAGCAGTTCGGGGCCGTCGAGAACTGAAGCTTTCTTT	CASSSGPSRTEAFF
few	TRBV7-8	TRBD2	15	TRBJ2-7	TGTGCCAGCAGCCCAATACTAGCGCGGTACGGCGAGCAGTACTTC	CASSPILARYGEQYF
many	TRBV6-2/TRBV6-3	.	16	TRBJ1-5	TGTGCCAGCAGTTATTATCCTCACAGGGTCAATCAGCCCCAGCATTTT	CASSYYPHRVNQPQHF
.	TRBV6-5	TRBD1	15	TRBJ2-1	TGTGCCAGCAGTTACGGGACAGGGGGGCAGGATGAGCAGTTCTTC	CASSYGTGGQDEQFF
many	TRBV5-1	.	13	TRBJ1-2	TGCGCCAGCAGCTTGGACAGTAATAGCGGCTACACCTTC	CASSLDSNSGYTF
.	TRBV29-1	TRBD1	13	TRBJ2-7	TGCAGCGTCTCCGGGACAGGGTTTAGCGAGCAGTACTTC	CSVSGTGFSEQYF
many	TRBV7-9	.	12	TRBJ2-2	TGTGCCAGCAGCTTAGGCGACGGGGAGCTGTTTTTT	CASSLGDGELFF
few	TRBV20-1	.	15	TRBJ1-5	TGCAGTGCTAGAGATCCCCTCTCTCGCAATCAGCCCCAGCATTTT	CSARDPLSRNQPQHF